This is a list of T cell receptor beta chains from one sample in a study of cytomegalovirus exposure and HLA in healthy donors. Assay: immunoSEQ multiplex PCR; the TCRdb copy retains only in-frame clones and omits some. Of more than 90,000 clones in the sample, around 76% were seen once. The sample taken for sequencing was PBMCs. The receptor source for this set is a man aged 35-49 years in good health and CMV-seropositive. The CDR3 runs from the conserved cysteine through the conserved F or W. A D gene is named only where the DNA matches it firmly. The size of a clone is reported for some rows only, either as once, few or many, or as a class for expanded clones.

DNA: TGTGCCAGCAGCTTGGCTACGAGAAAACTGTTTTTT; CDR3: CASSLATRKLFF; size: few; D: .; J: TRBJ1-4; V: TRBV5-8
DNA: TGTGCCAGCAGCTCGAATCCGGGTCTAGCGGGGTCCCATGAGCAGTTCTTC; CDR3: CASSSNPGLAGSHEQFF; size: .; D: TRBD2; J: TRBJ2-1; V: TRBV7-9
DNA: TGTGCTAGTGGTTTGGTTGGGGGGGCGAACACTGAAGCTTTCTTT; CDR3: CASGLVGGANTEAFF; size: few; D: .; J: TRBJ1-1; V: TRBV12-5
DNA: TGTGCCAGCAGTCGAAGCGGGGGGACAGCCTACGAGCAGTACTTC; CDR3: CASSRSGGTAYEQYF; size: once; D: TRBD2; J: TRBJ2-7; V: TRBV7-8
DNA: TGTGCCAGCAGCTTGGTCCAGGGTACCTATGGCTACACCTTC; CDR3: CASSLVQGTYGYTF; size: few; D: .; J: TRBJ1-2; V: TRBV5-4
DNA: TGTGCCAGCAGCGAGGCCGGGGAGGGAGCCTTTCCGAACGAGCAGTACTTC; CDR3: CASSEAGEGAFPNEQYF; size: .; D: TRBD2; J: TRBJ2-7; V: TRBV9
DNA: TGCGCCAGCAGCCAAGATGCGGGGGGGATTGGACTAGCGGGAGGGAATCATGAGCAGTTCTTC; CDR3: CASSQDAGGIGLAGGNHEQFF; size: once; D: TRBD2; J: TRBJ2-1; V: TRBV4-3
DNA: TGTGCCAGCAGTTCACTAGGGTTAGGAGAGACCCAGTACTTC; CDR3: CASSSLGLGETQYF; size: .; D: .; J: TRBJ2-5; V: TRBV6-1
DNA: TGTGCCACCAGCATGGACAGGGCCTCTGGAAACACCATATATTTT; CDR3: CATSMDRASGNTIYF; size: .; D: TRBD1; J: TRBJ1-3; V: TRBV15
DNA: TGCGCCAGCAGCCACGCTAGGGCGCCGGGGTTCGAGCAGTACTTC; CDR3: CASSHARAPGFEQYF; size: .; D: .; J: TRBJ2-7; V: TRBV4-1
DNA: TGTGCCAGCAGCTTAGAACCCAATCGGGACTACGAGCAGTACTTC; CDR3: CASSLEPNRDYEQYF; size: few; D: .; J: TRBJ2-7; V: TRBV13
DNA: TGTGCCAGTAGTATAGCTAGGGGAGAGACCCAGTACTTC; CDR3: CASSIARGETQYF; size: once; D: .; J: TRBJ2-5; V: TRBV19
DNA: TGTGCCAGTAGTATAGGTCGAGCAACCTACGAGCAGTACTTC; CDR3: CASSIGRATYEQYF; size: .; D: .; J: TRBJ2-7; V: TRBV19
DNA: TGTGCCAGCAGCAGGACAGACCGATCACTCTATGGCTACACCTTC; CDR3: CASSRTDRSLYGYTF; size: .; D: .; J: TRBJ1-2; V: TRBV6-1
DNA: TGTGCCAGCAGTTCGGAAGGACAGGGAGTTTCACCCCTCCACTTT; CDR3: CASSSEGQGVSPLHF; size: .; D: TRBD1; J: TRBJ1-6; V: TRBV5-6
DNA: TGCGCCAGCAGCTTGGTTCGCGCAGGGATGGACGAGCAGTACTTC; CDR3: CASSLVRAGMDEQYF; size: once; D: .; J: TRBJ2-7; V: TRBV5-1
DNA: TGTGCCAGCAGCGGATTGACTAGTAGGGCAGATACGCAGTATTTT; CDR3: CASSGLTSRADTQYF; size: .; D: .; J: TRBJ2-3; V: TRBV9
DNA: TGTGCCAGCAGTCCGGGTTCCTCTGGAAACACCATATATTTT; CDR3: CASSPGSSGNTIYF; size: .; D: .; J: TRBJ1-3; V: TRBV6-5
DNA: TGTGCCAGCAGTGCCCGACAGGCTAACTATGGCTACACCTTC; CDR3: CASSARQANYGYTF; size: .; D: .; J: TRBJ1-2; V: TRBV27
DNA: TGCGCCAGCAGCCAGACGACGGGGATCTACGAGCAGTACTTC; CDR3: CASSQTTGIYEQYF; size: once; D: .; J: TRBJ2-7; V: TRBV10-2
DNA: TGCGCCAGCAGCTTGGGACTAGCGGGAGGCAATGAGCAGTTCTTC; CDR3: CASSLGLAGGNEQFF; size: .; D: TRBD2; J: TRBJ2-1; V: TRBV5-1
DNA: TGCGCCAGCAGCCAAGAGGGGGGACAGGGAATGGGCGAGCAGTACTTC; CDR3: CASSQEGGQGMGEQYF; size: .; D: TRBD1; J: TRBJ2-7; V: TRBV4-1
DNA: TGTGCCAGCAGCGCCTACAGGGTCACTGAAGCTTTCTTT; CDR3: CASSAYRVTEAFF; size: once; D: .; J: TRBJ1-1; V: TRBV5-6
DNA: TGCGCCAGCAGCTTGGCACCTAGCGGGGGGGGTACAGATACGCAGTATTTT; CDR3: CASSLAPSGGGTDTQYF; size: few; D: TRBD2; J: TRBJ2-3; V: TRBV5-1
DNA: TGTGCCAGCAGTTATAGCCTAGCGGGAGTCCCGTTCTTC; CDR3: CASSYSLAGVPFF; size: few; D: TRBD2; J: TRBJ2-1; V: TRBV6-5
DNA: TGTGCCAGCACGTCCGAGGCGGGATCCGCGCAGTATTTT; CDR3: CASTSEAGSAQYF; size: .; D: .; J: TRBJ2-3; V: TRBV5-4
DNA: TGTGCCAGCAGTTTATCGGAGCCTAGCGGGACCTACGAGCAGTACTTC; CDR3: CASSLSEPSGTYEQYF; size: .; D: TRBD2; J: TRBJ2-7; V: TRBV27
DNA: TGTGCCAGCAGCGATCCACGTGGGGGGGCGAACAATGAGCAGTTCTTC; CDR3: CASSDPRGGANNEQFF; size: .; D: .; J: TRBJ2-1; V: TRBV7-9
DNA: TGTGCCAGCTCACCCGGACTAGCGGGAGTGGGGACAGATACGCAGTATTTT; CDR3: CASSPGLAGVGTDTQYF; size: .; D: TRBD2; J: TRBJ2-3; V: TRBV18
DNA: TGTGCCAGCAGCCCCGGGGCTAGCGGGGGGGCCTACAATGAGCAGTTCTTC; CDR3: CASSPGASGGAYNEQFF; size: .; D: TRBD2; J: TRBJ2-1; V: TRBV11-2
DNA: TGTGCCAGCAGCGGGGGACTAGCGGGGTACACAGATACGCAGTATTTT; CDR3: CASSGGLAGYTDTQYF; size: .; D: TRBD2; J: TRBJ2-3; V: TRBV9
DNA: TGTGCCAGTAGTATAAGGCCAGGACAGCCAGGAGATACGCAGTATTTT; CDR3: CASSIRPGQPGDTQYF; size: .; D: .; J: TRBJ2-3; V: TRBV19
DNA: TGTGCCAGCAGCTTCCGGAGGGGGCTAGCGGGGGAGCCCGGTACGCAGTATTTT; CDR3: CASSFRRGLAGEPGTQYF; size: .; D: TRBD2; J: TRBJ2-3; V: TRBV7-9
DNA: TGTGCCAGCAGCTCGCAGAACCAAGAGACCCAGTACTTC; CDR3: CASSSQNQETQYF; size: .; D: .; J: TRBJ2-5; V: TRBV5-6
DNA: TGTGCCAGCTCACCACAGGGGGAAACTGAAGCTTTCTTT; CDR3: CASSPQGETEAFF; size: .; D: .; J: TRBJ1-1; V: TRBV18
DNA: TGTGCCAGTGGACAGGGAGCCTACGAGCAGTACTTC; CDR3: CASGQGAYEQYF; size: .; D: TRBD1; J: TRBJ2-7; V: TRBV27
DNA: TGTGCCAGCAGTCTTAGACTAGCGGGGGTCCAAGAGACCCAGTACTTC; CDR3: CASSLRLAGVQETQYF; size: .; D: TRBD2; J: TRBJ2-5; V: TRBV27
DNA: TGTGCCAGCAGCTTATCTAACTCCTACGAGCAGTACTTC; CDR3: CASSLSNSYEQYF; size: .; D: .; J: TRBJ2-7; V: TRBV11-3
DNA: TGTGCCAGCAGCTTAGAAACAGGGGAGTCTTACGAGCAGTACTTC; CDR3: CASSLETGESYEQYF; size: .; D: TRBD1; J: TRBJ2-7; V: TRBV7-8
DNA: TGCGCCAGCAGCCCCGGACAGGGGGGAGGTCAGCCCCAGCATTTT; CDR3: CASSPGQGGGQPQHF; size: .; D: TRBD1; J: TRBJ1-5; V: TRBV5-1
DNA: TGTGCTACCAAATTCGGGGCAGGGGGAACCTACGAGCAGTACTTC; CDR3: CATKFGAGGTYEQYF; size: .; D: TRBD1; J: TRBJ2-7; V: TRBV12-5
DNA: TGCAGCGCCGACAGGGTAGGCACCGGGGAGCTGTTTTTT; CDR3: CSADRVGTGELFF; size: few; D: TRBD1; J: TRBJ2-2; V: TRBV29-1
DNA: TGTGCCAGCAAGGGTGGGACAATCCAGGCAAAACTGTTTTTT; CDR3: CASKGGTIQAKLFF; size: .; D: .; J: TRBJ1-4; V: TRBV28
DNA: TGTGCCAGCAGTCGTTTCGGGGGTTTAGGGGACTACGAGCAGTACTTC; CDR3: CASSRFGGLGDYEQYF; size: few; D: .; J: TRBJ2-7; V: TRBV27
DNA: TGTGCCAGCAGCCAAGGGGACTACGAGCAGTACTTC; CDR3: CASSQGDYEQYF; size: .; D: .; J: TRBJ2-7; V: TRBV5-6
DNA: TGCGCCAGCAGCTTGACAGGGGGCACCGGGGAGCTGTTTTTT; CDR3: CASSLTGGTGELFF; size: .; D: TRBD1; J: TRBJ2-2; V: TRBV5-1
DNA: TGTGCCCTTTCGCCGGGGGGGCTCCCGAGCTCCTACAATGAGCAGTTCTTC; CDR3: CALSPGGLPSSYNEQFF; size: .; D: TRBD2; J: TRBJ2-1; V: TRBV5-3
DNA: TGCGCCAGCAGTCGCGGGGGGGCCACAGATACGCAGTATTTT; CDR3: CASSRGGATDTQYF; size: .; D: TRBD2; J: TRBJ2-3; V: TRBV10-1
DNA: TGTGCCAGCAGTGAAGAAGGGGGCGGATGGCAGACCCAGTACTTC; CDR3: CASSEEGGGWQTQYF; size: .; D: TRBD1; J: TRBJ2-5; V: TRBV2
DNA: TGCGCCAGCAGCTTGGAGCGTCCCTATCAAGAGACCCAGTACTTC; CDR3: CASSLERPYQETQYF; size: .; D: .; J: TRBJ2-5; V: TRBV5-1
DNA: TGTGCCTCCGGGACTCAGTCCTACAATGAGCAGTTCTTC; CDR3: CASGTQSYNEQFF; size: few; D: .; J: TRBJ2-1; V: TRBV14
DNA: TGTGCCAGCACCCAATCCAGTATGGAGTTCTTC; CDR3: CASTQSSMEFF; size: once; D: .; J: TRBJ2-1; V: TRBV27
DNA: TGTGCCAGCCAAACAGGAGGGGTCAGGGAGACCCAGTACTTC; CDR3: CASQTGGVRETQYF; size: .; D: .; J: TRBJ2-5; V: TRBV5-6
DNA: TGTGCCACCTCTCAGGGTTTGAGCACTGAAGCTTTCTTT; CDR3: CATSQGLSTEAFF; size: few; D: .; J: TRBJ1-1; V: TRBV19
DNA: TGTGCCAGCAGCTTGGGACAGGGCCCTTATCAGCCCCAGCATTTT; CDR3: CASSLGQGPYQPQHF; size: .; D: TRBD1; J: TRBJ1-5; V: TRBV7-9
DNA: TGTGCCAGTAGCTGGGACATCCAGGCCGGGGAGCTGTTTTTT; CDR3: CASSWDIQAGELFF; size: .; D: .; J: TRBJ2-2; V: TRBV19
DNA: TGTGCCAGCATAAGATCTTCGACAGGGGAAAAAGAGACCCAGTACTTC; CDR3: CASIRSSTGEKETQYF; size: few; D: TRBD1; J: TRBJ2-5; V: TRBV28
DNA: TGTGCCAGCAGTGCGCAGGGTAGACAGCCCCAGCATTTT; CDR3: CASSAQGRQPQHF; size: .; D: .; J: TRBJ1-5; V: TRBV6-1